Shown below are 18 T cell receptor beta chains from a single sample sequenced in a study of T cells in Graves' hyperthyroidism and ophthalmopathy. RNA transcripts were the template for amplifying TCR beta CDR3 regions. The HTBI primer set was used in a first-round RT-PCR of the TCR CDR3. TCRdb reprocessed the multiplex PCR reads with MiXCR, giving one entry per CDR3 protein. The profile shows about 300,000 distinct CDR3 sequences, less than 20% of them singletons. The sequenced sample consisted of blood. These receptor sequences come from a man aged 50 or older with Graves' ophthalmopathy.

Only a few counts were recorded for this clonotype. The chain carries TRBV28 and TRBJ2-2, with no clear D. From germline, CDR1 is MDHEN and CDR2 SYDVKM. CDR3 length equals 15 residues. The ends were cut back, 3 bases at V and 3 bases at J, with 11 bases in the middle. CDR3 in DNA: TGTGCCAGCAGTTTCAAAAGGGCGTACACCGGGGAGCTGTTTTTT. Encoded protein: CASSFKRAYTGELFF.

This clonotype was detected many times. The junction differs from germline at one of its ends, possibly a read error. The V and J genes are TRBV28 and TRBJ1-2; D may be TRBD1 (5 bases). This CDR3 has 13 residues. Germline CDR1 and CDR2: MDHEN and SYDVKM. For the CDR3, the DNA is TGTGCCACCAGTCTGGGGCAGAGTTATGGCTACACCTTC. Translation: CATSLGQSYGYTF.

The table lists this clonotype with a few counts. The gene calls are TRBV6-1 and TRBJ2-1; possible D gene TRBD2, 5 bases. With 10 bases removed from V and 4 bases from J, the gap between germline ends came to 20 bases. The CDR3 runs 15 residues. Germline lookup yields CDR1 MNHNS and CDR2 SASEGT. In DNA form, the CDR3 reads TGTGCCACCGTAAGGAGAGGGAGTTCGTACAATGAGCAGTTCTTC. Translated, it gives CATVRRGSSYNEQFF.

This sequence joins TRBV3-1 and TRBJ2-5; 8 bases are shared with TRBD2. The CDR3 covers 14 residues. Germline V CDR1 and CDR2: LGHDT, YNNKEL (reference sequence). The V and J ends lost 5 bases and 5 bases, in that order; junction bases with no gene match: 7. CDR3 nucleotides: TGTGCCAGCAGCAATGCGGGAGGCCGGGAGACCCAGTACTTC. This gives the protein CASSNAGGRETQYF.

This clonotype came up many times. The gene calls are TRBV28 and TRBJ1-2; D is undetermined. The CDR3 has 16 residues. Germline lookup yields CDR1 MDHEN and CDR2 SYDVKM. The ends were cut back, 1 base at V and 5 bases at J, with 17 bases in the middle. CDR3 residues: CASSLLLSSDQYGYTF. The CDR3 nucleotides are TGTGCCAGCAGTTTATTGTTAAGCTCCGACCAATATGGCTACACCTTC.

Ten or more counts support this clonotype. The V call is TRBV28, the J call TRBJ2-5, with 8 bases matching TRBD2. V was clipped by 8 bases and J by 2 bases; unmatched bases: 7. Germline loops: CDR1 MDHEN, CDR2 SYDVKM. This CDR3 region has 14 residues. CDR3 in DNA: TGTGCCAGCGGGCAACTAGCGGAGCAAGAGACCCAGTACTTC. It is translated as CASGQLAEQETQYF.

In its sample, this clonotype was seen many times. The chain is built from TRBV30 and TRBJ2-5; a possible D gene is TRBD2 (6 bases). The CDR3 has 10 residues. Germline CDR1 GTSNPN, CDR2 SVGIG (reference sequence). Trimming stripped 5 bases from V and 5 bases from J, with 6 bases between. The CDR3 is CAWGRETQYF. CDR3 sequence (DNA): TGTGCCTGGGGGAGGGAGACCCAGTACTTC.

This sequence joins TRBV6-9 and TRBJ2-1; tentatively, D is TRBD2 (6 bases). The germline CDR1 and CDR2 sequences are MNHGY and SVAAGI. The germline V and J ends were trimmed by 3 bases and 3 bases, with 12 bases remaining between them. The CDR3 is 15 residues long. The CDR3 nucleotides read TGTGCCAGCAGTTACGGGACTCAAGGCTACAATGAGCAGTTCTTC. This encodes CASSYGTQGYNEQFF.

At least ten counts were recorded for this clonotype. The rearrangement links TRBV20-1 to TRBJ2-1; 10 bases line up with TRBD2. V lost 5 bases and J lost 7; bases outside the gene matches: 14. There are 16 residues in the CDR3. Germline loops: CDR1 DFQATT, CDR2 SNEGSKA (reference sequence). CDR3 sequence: CSALLGASGRPNEQFF. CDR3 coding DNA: TGCAGTGCTCTTCTGGGGGCTAGCGGGAGACCGAATGAGCAGTTCTTC.

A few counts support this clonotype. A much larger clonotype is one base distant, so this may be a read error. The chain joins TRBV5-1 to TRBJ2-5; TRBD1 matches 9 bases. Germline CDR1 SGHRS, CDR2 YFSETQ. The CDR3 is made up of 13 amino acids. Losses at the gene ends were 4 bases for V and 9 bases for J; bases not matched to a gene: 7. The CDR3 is CASSGGQGEAQYF. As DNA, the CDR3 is TGCGCCAGCAGCGGGGGACAGGGTGAGGCCCAGTACTTC.

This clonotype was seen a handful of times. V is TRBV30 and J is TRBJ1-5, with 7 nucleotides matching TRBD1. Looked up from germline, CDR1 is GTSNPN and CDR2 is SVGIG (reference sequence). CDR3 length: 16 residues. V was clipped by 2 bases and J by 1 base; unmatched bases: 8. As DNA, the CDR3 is TGTGCCTGGAGTCCGCTTACAGGGGTCAGCAATCAGCCCCAGCATTTT. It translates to CAWSPLTGVSNQPQHF.

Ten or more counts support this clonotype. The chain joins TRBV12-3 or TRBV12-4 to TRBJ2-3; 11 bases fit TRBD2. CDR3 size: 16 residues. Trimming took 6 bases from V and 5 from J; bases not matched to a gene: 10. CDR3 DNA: TGTGCCAGCAGATCCTCACTAGCGGGAGTTAAAGATACGCAGTATTTT. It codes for CASRSSLAGVKDTQYF.

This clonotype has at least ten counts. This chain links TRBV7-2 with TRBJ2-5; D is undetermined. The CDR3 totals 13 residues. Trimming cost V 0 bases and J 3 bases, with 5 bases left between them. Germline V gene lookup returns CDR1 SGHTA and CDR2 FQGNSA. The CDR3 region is CASSLAWEETQYF. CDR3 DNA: TGTGCCAGCAGCTTAGCGTGGGAAGAGACCCAGTACTTC.

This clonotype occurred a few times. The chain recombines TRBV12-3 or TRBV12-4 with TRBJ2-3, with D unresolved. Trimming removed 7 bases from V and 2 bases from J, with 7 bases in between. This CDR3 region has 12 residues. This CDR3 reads CASTQATDTQYF. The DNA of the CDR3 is TGTGCCAGCACCCAGGCCACAGATACGCAGTATTTT.

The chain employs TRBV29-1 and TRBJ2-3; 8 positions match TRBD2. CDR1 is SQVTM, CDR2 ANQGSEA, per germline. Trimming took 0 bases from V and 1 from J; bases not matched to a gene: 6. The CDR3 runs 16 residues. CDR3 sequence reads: CSVEDEEAGGTDTQYF. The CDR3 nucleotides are TGCAGCGTTGAAGATGAGGAAGCGGGAGGCACAGATACGCAGTATTTT.

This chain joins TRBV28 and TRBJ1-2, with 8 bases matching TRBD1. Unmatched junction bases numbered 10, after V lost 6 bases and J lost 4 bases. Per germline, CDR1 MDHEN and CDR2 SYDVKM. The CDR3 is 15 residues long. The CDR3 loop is CASSSPGQGLYGYTF. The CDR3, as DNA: TGTGCCAGCAGCTCCCCAGGACAGGGCCTCTATGGCTACACCTTC.

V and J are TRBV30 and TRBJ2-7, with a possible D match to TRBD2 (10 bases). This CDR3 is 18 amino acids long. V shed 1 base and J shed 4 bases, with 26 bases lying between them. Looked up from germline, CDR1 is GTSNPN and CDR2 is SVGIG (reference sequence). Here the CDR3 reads CAWSDGQGRTSGGYEQYF. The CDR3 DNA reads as TGTGCCTGGAGTGATGGACAGGGGCGGACTAGCGGAGGTTACGAGCAGTACTTC.

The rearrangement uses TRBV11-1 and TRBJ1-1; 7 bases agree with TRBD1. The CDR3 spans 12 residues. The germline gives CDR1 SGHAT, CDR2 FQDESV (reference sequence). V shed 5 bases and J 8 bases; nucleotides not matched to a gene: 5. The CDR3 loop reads CASSDWDSEAFF. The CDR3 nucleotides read TGTGCCAGCAGCGACTGGGACAGCGAAGCTTTCTTT.